This section outlines one TCR beta chain sequence together with its context. Original handling: Reference gene primer amplification gave nucleated cell count estimates. The data were produced by immunoSEQ multiplex PCR, yet TCRdb's version contains in-frame clones alone and is incomplete. V and J calls and clone size follow that table, whereas D and trimming were derived from the DNA. Found here are some 200,000 clones, more than 75% of them singletons; the top ten hold approximately 4%. V lost 5 bases and J 4 bases, leaving 12 bases between the germline ends. The CDR3 has 14 residues. Germline V gene sequence: CDR1 SNHLY, CDR2 FYNNEI. The data derive from a study of blood T cell repertoires in COVID-19. Study as a whole: The study drew acute and convalescent COVID-19 samples from the United States, Italy and Spain. Sources were T cells, B-cell-depleted T cells, or PBMCs; the material itself was cDNA or gDNA.

The material sequenced was peripheral blood. The gene calls are TRBV2 and TRBJ2-1; D uncertain. This TCR was sampled from a man younger than 30 with active or convalescent COVID-19. CDR3 region: CASSPARGYNEQFF. Here the CDR3 DNA reads TGTGCCAGCAGTCCAGCTCGAGGTTACAATGAGCAGTTCTTC.